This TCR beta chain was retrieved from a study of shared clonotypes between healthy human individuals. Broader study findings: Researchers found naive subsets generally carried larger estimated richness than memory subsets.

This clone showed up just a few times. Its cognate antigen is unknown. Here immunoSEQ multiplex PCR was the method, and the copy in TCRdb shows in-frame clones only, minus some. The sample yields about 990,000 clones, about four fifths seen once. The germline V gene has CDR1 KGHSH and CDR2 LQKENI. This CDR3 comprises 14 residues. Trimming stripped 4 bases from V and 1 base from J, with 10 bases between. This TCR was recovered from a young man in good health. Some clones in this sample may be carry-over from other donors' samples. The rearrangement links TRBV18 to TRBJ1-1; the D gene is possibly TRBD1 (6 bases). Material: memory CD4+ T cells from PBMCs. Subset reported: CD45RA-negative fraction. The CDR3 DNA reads TGTGCCAGCTCACGACTACAGGGGAACACTGAAGCTTTCTTT. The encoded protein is CASSRLQGNTEAFF.